Listed below are T cell receptor beta chains from one sample, sequenced in a study of T cell changes during pregnancy in multiple sclerosis. Profiled with immunoSEQ multiplex PCR; TCRdb holds only in-frame clones, not every one. This sample has some 21,000 clones, with 89% found just once. Sample: CD8+ T cells from peripheral blood mononuclear cells, taken in the second trimester of pregnancy. These receptors all stem from a female donor in good health, enrolled as a control in a pregnancy study. The CDR3 runs from the conserved cysteine through the conserved F or W. The D gene is left open where the match is weak. Clone size, where shown, is once, few, many, or a class for clones that have expanded.

clone size: .
J gene: TRBJ2-6
D gene: .
V gene: TRBV4-1
CDR3 DNA: TGCGCCAGCAGCCAAGATGAGGCCACTGGGGCCAACGTCCTGACTTTC
CDR3 protein: CASSQDEATGANVLTF

clone size: few
J gene: TRBJ1-6
D gene: .
V gene: TRBV4-1
CDR3 DNA: TGCGCCGTACCGTTCGAGGAGAGCTCCTATAATTCACCCCTCCACTTT
CDR3 protein: CAVPFEESSYNSPLHF

clone size: .
J gene: TRBJ2-7
D gene: TRBD2
V gene: TRBV27
CDR3 DNA: TGTGCCAGCAGTTGGACTAGCGGGAGCCACGAGCAGTACTTC
CDR3 protein: CASSWTSGSHEQYF

clone size: .
J gene: TRBJ1-4
D gene: .
V gene: TRBV27
CDR3 DNA: TGTGCCAGCAGTACGAGGAGCCAAGGGGTAACTAATGAAAAACTGTTTTTT
CDR3 protein: CASSTRSQGVTNEKLFF

clone size: once
J gene: TRBJ2-3
D gene: TRBD2
V gene: TRBV28
CDR3 DNA: TGTGCCAGCAGTACTACGGAGGGCGGGGGAGATACGCAGTATTTT
CDR3 protein: CASSTTEGGGDTQYF

clone size: once
J gene: TRBJ2-1
D gene: .
V gene: TRBV19
CDR3 DNA: TGTGCCAGTAGTATTTACCGCAGGGCTGACAATGAGCAGTTCTTC
CDR3 protein: CASSIYRRADNEQFF

clone size: .
J gene: TRBJ2-7
D gene: .
V gene: TRBV27
CDR3 DNA: TGTGCCAGCAGTTTATCACCGGGACTCTCCTACGAGCAGTACTTC
CDR3 protein: CASSLSPGLSYEQYF

clone size: .
J gene: TRBJ1-1
D gene: .
V gene: TRBV29-1
CDR3 DNA: TGCAGCGTTGAAAGGGGATATGGCACTGAAGCTTTCTTT
CDR3 protein: CSVERGYGTEAFF

clone size: .
J gene: TRBJ1-2
D gene: .
V gene: TRBV6-1
CDR3 DNA: TGTGCCAGCAGGCGACAGGACCACTATGGCTACACCTTC
CDR3 protein: CASRRQDHYGYTF

clone size: .
J gene: TRBJ1-6
D gene: .
V gene: TRBV13
CDR3 DNA: TGTGCCAGCAGCCCGAAGGGGGACACCGGCTTTAATTCACCCCTCCACTTT
CDR3 protein: CASSPKGDTGFNSPLHF

clone size: .
J gene: TRBJ1-1
D gene: .
V gene: TRBV19
CDR3 DNA: TGTGCCAGTAGTATTGGGGGAGGGAACACTTTTGAAGCTTTCTTT
CDR3 protein: CASSIGGGNTFEAFF

clone size: .
J gene: TRBJ2-2
D gene: TRBD1
V gene: TRBV29-1
CDR3 DNA: TGCAGCGTGGACAGGGCCGGGGAGCTGTTTTTT
CDR3 protein: CSVDRAGELFF

clone size: medium-sized
J gene: TRBJ2-3
D gene: TRBD2
V gene: TRBV11-2
CDR3 DNA: TGTGCCAGCAGCTTAGCCCGGGACTATAACACAGATACGCAGTATTTT
CDR3 protein: CASSLARDYNTDTQYF

clone size: .
J gene: TRBJ1-2
D gene: TRBD1
V gene: TRBV27
CDR3 DNA: TGTGCCAGTTTTGACAGGGAGGAGAATGGCTACACCTTC
CDR3 protein: CASFDREENGYTF